In this sample, the clone carrying this TCR beta chain turned up a few times. The data belong to a study of blood T cells in healthy people across ages. CDR1 and CDR2 from the germline V gene are MNHEY and SVGEGT. The CDR3 covers 16 residues. Trimming took 0 bases from V and 4 from J; bases not matched to a gene: 8. A second PCR of about 7 to 12 cycles used a sample-barcoded 5' primer and a J-beta primer mix. Samples each returned at least 3 million CDR3-containing paired-end reads. TCRdb reprocessed the 5' RACE reads via MiXCR and lists one record per CDR3 protein. The sample contains about 750,000 distinct CDR3 sequences, approximately 53% of which appear only once.

Sequencing was performed on blood. The chain combines TRBV6-2 or TRBV6-3 with TRBJ1-2; 7 bases agree with TRBD1. The TCR sequence derives from a man at least 80 years old in good health. CDR3 protein: CASSYSVEGAGYGYTF. The CDR3 nucleotides read TGTGCCAGCAGTTACTCGGTTGAGGGGGCCGGCTATGGCTACACCTTC.